This entry describes one TCR beta chain. This clone was counted a single time. The clone's antigen remains unknown. Per-base quality was not reported, and no clone a single base away is much larger than it. Library creation used the immunoSEQ multiplex PCR assay. For the multiplex PCR, a mixture combining 60 forward primers for TCR Vbeta segments and 13 reverse primers for TCR Jbeta segments was used. Amplification of the CDR3 region of rearranged TCR beta genes was performed with a multiplex PCR assay on genomic DNA. Amplified TCR beta libraries were sequenced as 87-base-pair reads on the Illumina HiSeq System. The original pipeline was this. A later analysis counted approximately 76 million unique TCR beta chains across the roughly 700 repertoires, and some 11 million of these chains were shared by at least two donors. Raw reads were error-corrected and collapsed into unique sequences with a nearest-neighbor algorithm that merged closely related sequences to remove PCR and sequencing errors. CDR3 sequences were aligned to IMGT reference sequences to assign V, D and J gene segments. For a sequence to be retained, a match of at least six nucleotides was required to both a V gene segment and a J gene segment. A rearrangement counted as productive if the CDR3 had no stop codons and remained in frame with V and J, and every other rearrangement counted as non-productive. Following IMGT convention, CDR3 was defined as the stretch from the second conserved V-encoded cysteine to the conserved J-encoded phenylalanine. Sequences without an unambiguous match to a single V gene segment were excluded from the earlier analysis of approximately 600 of the donors. In an earlier analysis of approximately 500 of the donors, a V segment was called functional when productive rearrangements were above 56.7%, and segregating when the standard deviation between donors exceeded 5%. To diagnose cytomegalovirus status from the catalog of TCR beta chain sequences, a statistical classification framework was built. A later analysis assigned V and J genes by comparing TCR nucleotide sequences with IMGT/GENE-DB human TR gene sequences. A later analysis assigned CDR3 sequences and most-parsimonious VDJ recombination scenarios with the TCRdist pipeline. In a later analysis, each TCR beta chain was defined by its CDR3 amino acid sequence together with its V-gene family, and reads lacking a unique V-gene family were excluded. To address suspected cross-contamination and a sequencing artifact, a later analysis removed roughly 580 highly shared, low-generation-probability nucleotide sequences. A later analysis calculated a clonal expansion index for each public chain from normalized within-repertoire ranks of inferred template counts. In a later analysis, generation probabilities were computed with a VDJ recombination model fitted to out-of-frame rearrangements, and the resulting probabilities were checked against IGoR. Hypergeometric tests were used in a later analysis to score TCR-TCR, TCR-HLA and TCR-CMV co-occurrence, with a repertoire-size bias correction applied to the TCR pairs. A later analysis estimated false discovery rates by permuting HLA or CMV assignments 20 times. In a later analysis, co-occurring TCRs were grouped using DBSCAN, with TCRdist sequence similarity added in when clustering inside HLA-allele-positive subsets. Repertoires with fewer than 30,000 or more than 120,000 public chains were left out of co-occurrence clustering, as were a few repertoires with anomalous nucleotide sharing. TCRdb limited this immuneACCESS table to in-frame rearrangements with V and J called. A share of clones is missing; checked studies link under half to unresolved V genes, and the rest is unexplained. V, J and clone size reflect that table, while D and trimming were determined from the DNA. Within this sample are about 300,000 clones, with 86% of them counted one time only. Roughly 4% of the sample belongs to the ten largest clones.

The data derive from a study of cytomegalovirus exposure and HLA in healthy donors (TCRdb year 2017). Notes on the research overall: An earlier analysis of more than 550 of the donors reported 276 Gb of sequence data and around 120 million unique TCR beta sequences obtained from some 170 million T cells. An early release covering roughly 640 HLA-typed donors comprised approximately 290 gigabases of sequencing data and tens of millions of unique TCR sequences. Of the approximately 400 genotyped donors, approximately 83% fell in the genetic ancestry cluster associated with self-reported Caucasian donors. The study was designed to test whether signatures of past pathogen exposure could be identified by cataloging public T cell receptors. The T cell repertoires of several hundred subjects were profiled by immunosequencing and related to cytomegalovirus serostatus. A separate validation cohort of roughly 130 different subjects was used in addition to the 666-subject first cohort. The study combined high-throughput TCR immunosequencing, statistical association of individual TCRs with disease status, and machine learning to predict cytomegalovirus infection status. A later analysis re-examined previously published TCR beta repertoires from 610 or so donors and added high-resolution HLA genotyping to investigate patterns of TCR occurrence. Rather than using new phenotypic data, the later analysis identified candidate immune exposures from TCR beta sequences and from how often those sequences occurred across donors. To decide whether each TCR beta V gene segment behaved as functional or pseudogenic, an earlier analysis of 587 of the donors relied on high-throughput TCR beta sequencing. Donor age, sex, ethnicity and CMV serostatus were compiled together with the repertoire data. A later genetic analysis took genome-wide SNP genotypes for about 55% of the roughly 670 donors and used that subset as a discovery cohort. Every discovery cohort repertoire had been produced on one sequencing platform. Class I and class II HLA loci were covered by the typing at four-digit resolution. The number of typed donors differed by locus: roughly 629-640 for A, B, C, DRB1 and DQB1; 500 to 550 for DQA1; approximately 600 for DPA1; and 450 to 480 for DPB1. About five DR-DQ haplotypes were handled as single units for association and clustering because linkage in the cohort was strong. Among about 370 genotyped donors of the cohort, an average of about 240,000 unique TCR beta nucleotide sequences was sequenced per donor, of which roughly 17% were non-productive.

Results the study describes overall, beyond this receptor: Correlated functional status among segregating V segments might reflect linkage disequilibrium, but an unknown experimental factor could not be ruled out. In a later analysis, several top co-occurrence clusters were reported to appear linked to parvovirus B19, influenza, CMV and Epstein-Barr virus. The study gave a list of 150 to 200 TCR beta chains associated with cytomegalovirus. At a false discovery rate of 0.05, a later analysis linked some 18,000 TCR beta sequences to specific HLA alleles. According to a later analysis, most CMV-associated TCR beta chains appeared to be HLA-restricted, and the HLA associations seemed to be driven largely by CMV exposure. In vitro tests confirmed that a few of the cytomegalovirus-associated TCR beta chains recognize cytomegalovirus antigens. A later genetic analysis reported fewer N-insertions in productive TCRs among donors in an Asian-associated ancestry cluster than the roughly 670-donor mean. Assigning TCR associations to individual alleles was difficult when HLA alleles, especially DR and DQ, strongly co-occurred. A further reported finding was that TCR beta sequences accurately predicted the HLA-A and HLA-B alleles for most subjects in the first cohort. According to the authors, the approach could potentially be generalized to other disease states and immunological phenotypes. V-gene and J-gene trimming of TCR beta chains was associated with a missense DCLRE1C variant in a later genetic analysis, and the association was replicated in an independent cohort. CMV serostatus was the only immune exposure information available for the cohort. In an earlier analysis of a few hundred of the donors, most TCR beta V segments were observed in productive rearrangements about 90% or about 30% of the time, broadly matching IMGT annotations. The classifier was reported to diagnose cytomegalovirus status with high specificity and sensitivity in both the original cohort and the validation cohort. The cohort was sequenced for TCR beta chains only, and without alpha or paired-chain data the features that could be detected were limited. Across donors, most TCR sequences were observed very rarely, whereas some public TCRs were present in many individuals. A cluster of highly shared sequence variants was judged likely to be a technical artifact of the sequencing pipeline. In a later analysis, the rate of TCR association differed among HLA loci, with DRB1 alleles having the most associated TCRs and HLA-C alleles having the fewest. In a later analysis, HLA-associated TCR beta chains were found to be more clonally expanded and to have lower generation probabilities than equally common non-associated chains. Presence/absence analyses assumed roughly uniform sequencing depth across donors, an assumption that may not hold. Because HLA typing was unavailable for some donors at each locus, only the typed subset was used in association tests. Some IMGT-functional V segments, including TRBV6-2 and TRBV6-3, could not be told apart with the 87-base-pair reads, so those segments were excluded. The earlier analysis of 587 of the donors excluded roughly 17 rarely observed V segments, including chromosome 9 orphons, because counts were too low.

The cohort consisted of fewer than 700 healthy bone marrow donors. At the time of sampling, all cohort members were nominally healthy, though unrecorded immune exposures were likely present. The donor was CMV seropositive and was included in the group of 270 or so seropositive cohort members. Each donor provided a peripheral blood sample, and peripheral blood mononuclear cells were used for TCR beta sequencing. The Qiagen DNeasy Blood Extraction Kit was used to extract genomic DNA from the blood cell samples. Sequences SEHNR (CDR1) and FQNEAQ (CDR2) are obtained from the germline V gene (reference sequence). From its cysteine to its phenylalanine, the CDR3 spans 15 amino acids. Of all the DNA, just the CDR3 is kept, 45 bases in frame from base 1. V loses 3 bases at its end and J loses 0 bases; junction bases beyond the gene matches: 2.

Recombination joined TRBV7-9 with TRBJ1-3, with 7 bases aligning to TRBD1. This TCR derives from a man aged 40-55 years in good health and CMV-seropositive. The sample consisted of PBMCs. The nucleotides are TGTGCCAGCAGCTTCACAGGGGTCTCTGGAAACACCATATATTTT. It is translated as CASSFTGVSGNTIYF.